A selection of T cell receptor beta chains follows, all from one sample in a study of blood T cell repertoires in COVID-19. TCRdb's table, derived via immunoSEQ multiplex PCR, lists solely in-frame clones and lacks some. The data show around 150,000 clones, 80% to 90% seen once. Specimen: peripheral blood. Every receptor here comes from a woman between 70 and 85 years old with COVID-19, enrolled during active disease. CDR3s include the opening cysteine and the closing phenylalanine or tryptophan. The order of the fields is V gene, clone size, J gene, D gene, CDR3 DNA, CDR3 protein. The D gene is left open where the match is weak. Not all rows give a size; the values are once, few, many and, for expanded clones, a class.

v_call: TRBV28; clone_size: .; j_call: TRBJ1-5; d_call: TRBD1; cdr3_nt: TGTGCCAGCAGCCCGACAGGGGCACTCAATCAGCCCCAGCATTTT; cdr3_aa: CASSPTGALNQPQHF
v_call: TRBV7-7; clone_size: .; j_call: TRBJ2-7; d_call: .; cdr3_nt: TGTGCTAGCAGCTTCATAGAAGGGGACGAGCAGTACTTC; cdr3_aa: CASSFIEGDEQYF
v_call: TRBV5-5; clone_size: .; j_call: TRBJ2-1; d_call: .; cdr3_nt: TGTGCCAGCACCCAGGTAGGAGGGTTGAGGGATGAGCAGTTCTTC; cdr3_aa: CASTQVGGLRDEQFF
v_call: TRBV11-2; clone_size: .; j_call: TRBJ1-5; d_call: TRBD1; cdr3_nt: TGTGCCAGCAGCTCCTTTCGGACAGGGGGCGAGGACAATCAGCCCCAGCATTTT; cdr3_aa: CASSSFRTGGEDNQPQHF
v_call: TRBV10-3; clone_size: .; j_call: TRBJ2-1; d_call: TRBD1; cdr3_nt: TGTGCCATCAGTGAGTTGGACAGGGTCAATGAGCAGTTCTTC; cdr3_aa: CAISELDRVNEQFF
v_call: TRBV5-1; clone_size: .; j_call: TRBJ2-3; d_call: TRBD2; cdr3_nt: TGCGCCAGCAGCCCTTGGAGCACTAGCGGGGGGCCGGGGGATACGCAGTATTTT; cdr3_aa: CASSPWSTSGGPGDTQYF
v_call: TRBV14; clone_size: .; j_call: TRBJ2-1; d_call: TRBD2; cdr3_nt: TGTGCCAGCAGCCAAGTACTAGCGGGGGGCGAGCAGTTCTTC; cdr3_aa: CASSQVLAGGEQFF
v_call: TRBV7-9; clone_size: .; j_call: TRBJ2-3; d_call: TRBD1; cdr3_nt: TGTGCCAGCAGCTTAGTAGGGACAGGTGGCACAGATACGCAGTATTTT; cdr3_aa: CASSLVGTGGTDTQYF
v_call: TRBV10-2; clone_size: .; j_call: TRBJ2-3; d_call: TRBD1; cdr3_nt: TGCGCCAGCAGTGGCCGGGACAGGGCAGGACCGGAACACACAGATACGCAGTATTTT; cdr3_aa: CASSGRDRAGPEHTDTQYF
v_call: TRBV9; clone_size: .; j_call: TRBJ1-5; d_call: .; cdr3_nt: TGTGCCAGCAGCGTAGGGGGGGGCAATCAGCCCCAGCATTTT; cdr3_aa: CASSVGGGNQPQHF
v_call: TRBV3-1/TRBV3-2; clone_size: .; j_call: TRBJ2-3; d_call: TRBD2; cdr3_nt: TGTGCCAGCAGCCCCGGGGGGGCCGGAGCGGATACGCAGTATTTT; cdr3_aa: CASSPGGAGADTQYF
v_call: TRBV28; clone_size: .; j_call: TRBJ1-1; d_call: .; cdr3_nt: TGTGCCAGCAGTTTCTGGGGGGATTGGTCCAAGAACACTGAAGCTTTCTTT; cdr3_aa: CASSFWGDWSKNTEAFF
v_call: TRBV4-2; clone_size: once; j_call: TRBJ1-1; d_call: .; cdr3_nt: TGTGCCAGCAGCCAGGGGGACTTCCCAACCACGGCTTTCTTT; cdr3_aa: CASSQGDFPTTAFF
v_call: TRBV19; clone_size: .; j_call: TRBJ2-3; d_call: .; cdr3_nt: TGTGCCAGTAGTATTTCCAGGGCCCGCACAGATACGCAGTATTTT; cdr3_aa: CASSISRARTDTQYF
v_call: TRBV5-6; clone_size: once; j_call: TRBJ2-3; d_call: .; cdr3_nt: TGTGCCAGCAGCTTTGGGTTCAGGGTTACAGATACGCAGTATTTT; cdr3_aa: CASSFGFRVTDTQYF
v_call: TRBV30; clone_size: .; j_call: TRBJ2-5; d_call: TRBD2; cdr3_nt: TGTGCCTGGGGGACTAGTTCTGAGACCCAGTACTTC; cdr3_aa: CAWGTSSETQYF
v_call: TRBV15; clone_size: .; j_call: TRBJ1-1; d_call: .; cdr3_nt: TGTGCCACCAGCAGAGATAGGGGAAGCTGGACTGAAGCTTTCTTT; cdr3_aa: CATSRDRGSWTEAFF
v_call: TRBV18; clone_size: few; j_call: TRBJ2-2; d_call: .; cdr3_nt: TGTGCCAGCTCACCCCTCGCGGAAGGCGGGGAGCTGTTTTTT; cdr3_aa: CASSPLAEGGELFF
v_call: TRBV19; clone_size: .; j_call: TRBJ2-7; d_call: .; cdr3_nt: TGTGCCAGTAGTATAGCGCGGGCAGGTACCTACGAGCAGTACTTC; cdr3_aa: CASSIARAGTYEQYF
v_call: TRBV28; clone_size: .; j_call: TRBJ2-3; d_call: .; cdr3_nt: TGTGCCAGCAGCGGGGGGCCAAGCACAGATACGCAGTATTTT; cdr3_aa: CASSGGPSTDTQYF
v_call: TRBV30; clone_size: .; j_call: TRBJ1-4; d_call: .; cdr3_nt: TGTGCCTGGAGTTATGGCACTAATGAAAAACTGTTTTTT; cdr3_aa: CAWSYGTNEKLFF
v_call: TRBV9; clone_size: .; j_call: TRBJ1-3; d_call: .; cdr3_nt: TGTGCCAGCAGCGATCTAAATCAGGGCTATACTGGAAACACCATATATTTT; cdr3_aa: CASSDLNQGYTGNTIYF
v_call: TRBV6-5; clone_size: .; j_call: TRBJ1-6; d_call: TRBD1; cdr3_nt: TGTGCCAGCAGTTGGGGACAGGAGAATAATTCACCCCTCCACTTT; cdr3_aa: CASSWGQENNSPLHF
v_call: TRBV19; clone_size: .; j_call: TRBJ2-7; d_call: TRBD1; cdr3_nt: TGTGCCAGTAGTATACGACAGGGGGCCTACGAGCAGTACTTC; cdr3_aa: CASSIRQGAYEQYF
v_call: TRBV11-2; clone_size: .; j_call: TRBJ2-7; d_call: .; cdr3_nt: TGTGCCAGCAGCTCACAGAGGATGACAGGTCCCTACGAGCAGTACTTC; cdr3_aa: CASSSQRMTGPYEQYF
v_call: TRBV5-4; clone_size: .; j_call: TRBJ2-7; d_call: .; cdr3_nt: TGTGCCAGCAGGATTGGGGGGACTGCCGAGCAGTACTTC; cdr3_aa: CASRIGGTAEQYF
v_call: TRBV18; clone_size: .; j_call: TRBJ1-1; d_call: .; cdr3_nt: TGTGCCAGCTCACCACAGAACATGAACACTGAAGCTTTCTTT; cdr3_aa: CASSPQNMNTEAFF
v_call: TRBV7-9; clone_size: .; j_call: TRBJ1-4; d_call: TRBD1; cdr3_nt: TGTGCCAGCAGCTTCAGACAGGGGAGGGATGAAAAACTGTTTTTT; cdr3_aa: CASSFRQGRDEKLFF
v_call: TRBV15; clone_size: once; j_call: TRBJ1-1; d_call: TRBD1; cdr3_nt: TGTGCCACCAGCAGGGGGACAGGCCCCGCGAACACTGAAGCTTTCTTT; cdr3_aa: CATSRGTGPANTEAFF
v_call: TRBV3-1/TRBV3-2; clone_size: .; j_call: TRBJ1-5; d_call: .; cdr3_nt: TGTGCCAGCGGGACATCTGGGAATCAGCCCCAGCATTTT; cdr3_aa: CASGTSGNQPQHF
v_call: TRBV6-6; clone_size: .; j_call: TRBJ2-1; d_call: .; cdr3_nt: TGTGCCAGCAGTCCCGGACAGTACAATGAGCAGTTCTTC; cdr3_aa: CASSPGQYNEQFF
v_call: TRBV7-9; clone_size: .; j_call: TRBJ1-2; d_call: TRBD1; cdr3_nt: TGTGCCAGCAGCAGACAGGGCAACTATGGCTACACCTTC; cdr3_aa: CASSRQGNYGYTF
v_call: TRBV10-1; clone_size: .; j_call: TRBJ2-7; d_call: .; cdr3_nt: TGCGCCAGCAGTGAGATGGCTCCCGGGGAGCAGTACTTC; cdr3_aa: CASSEMAPGEQYF
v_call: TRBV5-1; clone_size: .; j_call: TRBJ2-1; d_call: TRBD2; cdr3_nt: TGCGCCAGCAGTGGGACTAGCGGGGCGAACCTCTACAATGAGCAGTTCTTC; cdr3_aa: CASSGTSGANLYNEQFF
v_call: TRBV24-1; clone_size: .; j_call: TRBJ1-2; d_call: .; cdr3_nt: TGTGCCACCAGTGATCAGGGAAACTATGGCTACACCTTC; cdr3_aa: CATSDQGNYGYTF
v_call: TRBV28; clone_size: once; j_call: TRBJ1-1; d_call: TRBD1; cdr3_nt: TGTGCCAGCCGCTACCGTGCCAGGGGGCAGGGCACTGAAGCTTTCTTT; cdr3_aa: CASRYRARGQGTEAFF
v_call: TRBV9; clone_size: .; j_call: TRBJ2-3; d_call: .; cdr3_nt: TGTGCCAGCAGCGGCCCTGTTAGCGGCGGCACAGATACGCAGTATTTT; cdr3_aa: CASSGPVSGGTDTQYF
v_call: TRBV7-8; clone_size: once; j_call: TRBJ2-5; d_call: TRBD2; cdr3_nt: TGTGCCAGCAGCTTAGGGGTGGGCGGGGGATCGTTGAAGACCCAGTACTTC; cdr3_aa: CASSLGVGGGSLKTQYF
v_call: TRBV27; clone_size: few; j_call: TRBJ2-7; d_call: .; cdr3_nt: TGTGCCAGTGGTGGGTACTCCACCAGGCCGCAGTACTTC; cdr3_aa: CASGGYSTRPQYF
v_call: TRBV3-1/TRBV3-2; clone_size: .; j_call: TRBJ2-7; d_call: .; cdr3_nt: TGTGCCAGCAGCCAAGCGCCCGGGGAGCAGTACTTC; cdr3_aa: CASSQAPGEQYF
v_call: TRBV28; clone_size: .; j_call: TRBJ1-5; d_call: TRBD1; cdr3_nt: TGTGCCAGCAGTTTCCGGACAGGGCACAATCAGCCCCAGCATTTT; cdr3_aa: CASSFRTGHNQPQHF
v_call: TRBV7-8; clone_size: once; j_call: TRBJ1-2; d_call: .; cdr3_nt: TGTGCCAGCAGCGGACAGACAGCCTTGGGCGGCTACACCTTC; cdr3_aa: CASSGQTALGGYTF
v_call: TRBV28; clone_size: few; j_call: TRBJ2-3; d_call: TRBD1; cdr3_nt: TGTGCCAGCAGTACTAACCGGGACAGGGTGCCAGATACGCAGTATTTT; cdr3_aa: CASSTNRDRVPDTQYF
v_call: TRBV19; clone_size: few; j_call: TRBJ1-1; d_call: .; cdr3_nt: TGTGCCAGTACCATAACCGGCCGGGGAGCTTTCTTT; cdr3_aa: CASTITGRGAFF
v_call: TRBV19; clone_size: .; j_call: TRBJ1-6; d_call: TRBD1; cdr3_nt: TGTGCCAGTAGTATCCACCGACAGGGTGAATCACCCCTCCACTTT; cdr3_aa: CASSIHRQGESPLHF
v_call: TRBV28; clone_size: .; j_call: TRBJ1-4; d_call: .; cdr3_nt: TGTGCCACCGCGGAGGCTAATGAAAAACTGTTTTTT; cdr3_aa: CATAEANEKLFF
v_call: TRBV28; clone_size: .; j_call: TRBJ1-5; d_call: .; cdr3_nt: TGTGCCAGCAGTTCGACGGGGGGGAGAGATCCCCAGCATTTT; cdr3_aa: CASSSTGGRDPQHF
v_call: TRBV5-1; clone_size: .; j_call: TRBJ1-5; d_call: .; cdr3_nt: TGCGCCAGCAGAAAAGGAGCCGGCAATCAGCCCCAGCATTTT; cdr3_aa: CASRKGAGNQPQHF
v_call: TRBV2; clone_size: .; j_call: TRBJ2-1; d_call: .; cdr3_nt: TGTGCCAGCAGTGAAGTGTCCGGGGGCTACAATGAGCAGTTCTTC; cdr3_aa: CASSEVSGGYNEQFF
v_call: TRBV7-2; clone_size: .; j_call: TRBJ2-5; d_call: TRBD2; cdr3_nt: TGTGCCAGCAGCTTAACTGGGACTAGCGGGGGGGCAGAGACCCAGTACTTC; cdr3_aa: CASSLTGTSGGAETQYF
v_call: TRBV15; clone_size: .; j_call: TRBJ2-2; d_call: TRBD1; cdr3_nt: TGTGCCACCAGCAATAGAATAAAGTGGACAGGGGGCTTAACCGGGGAGCTGTTTTTT; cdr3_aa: CATSNRIKWTGGLTGELFF
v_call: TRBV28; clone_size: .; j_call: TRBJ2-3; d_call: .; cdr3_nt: TGTGCCAGCAGTTTCCCCGAATTACTGCGCACAGATACGCAGTATTTT; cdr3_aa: CASSFPELLRTDTQYF
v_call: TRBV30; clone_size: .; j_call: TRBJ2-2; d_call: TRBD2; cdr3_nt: TGTGCCTGGACCCCGGGGGGCACCGGGGAGCTGTTTTTT; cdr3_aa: CAWTPGGTGELFF